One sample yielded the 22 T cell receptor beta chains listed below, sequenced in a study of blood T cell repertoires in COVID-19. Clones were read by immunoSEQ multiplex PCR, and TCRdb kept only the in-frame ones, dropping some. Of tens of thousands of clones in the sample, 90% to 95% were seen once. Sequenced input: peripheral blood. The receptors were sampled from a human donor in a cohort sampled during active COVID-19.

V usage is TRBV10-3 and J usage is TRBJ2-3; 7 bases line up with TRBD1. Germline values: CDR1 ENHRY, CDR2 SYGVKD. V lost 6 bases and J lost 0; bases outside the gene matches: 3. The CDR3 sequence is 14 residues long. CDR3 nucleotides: TGTGCCATCAGAGGGGACAGTAGCACAGATACGCAGTATTTT. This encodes CAIRGDSSTDTQYF.

In DNA form, the CDR3 reads TGTGCCAGCAGTGGATTCGGGAGCACAGATACGCAGTATTTT. Translated, it gives CASSGFGSTDTQYF. This rearrangement joins TRBV2 to TRBJ2-3; D gene unclear. This CDR3 spans 14 amino acids. V was pared by 4 bases and J by 0 bases, with 8 bases between. Looked up from germline, CDR1 is SNHLY and CDR2 is FYNNEI. Variable domain in full (rest from reference TRBV2 and TRBJ2-3): EPEVTQTPSHQVTQMGQEVILRCVPISNHLYFYWYRQILGQKVEFLVSFYNNEISEKSEIFDDQFSVERPDGSNFTLKIRSTKLEDSAMYFCASSGFGSTDTQYFGPGTRLTVL.

As DNA, the CDR3 is TGTGCCAGCAGCACCGAGACAGTCCAAGAGACCCAGTACTTC. Translated, it gives CASSTETVQETQYF. The chain uses TRBV7-2 and TRBJ2-5, with D tentatively TRBD1 (5 bases). Trimming removed 5 bases at V and 1 base at J, with 11 bases between. The germline V gene encodes CDR1 SGHTA and CDR2 FQGNSA. CDR3 size: 14 residues.

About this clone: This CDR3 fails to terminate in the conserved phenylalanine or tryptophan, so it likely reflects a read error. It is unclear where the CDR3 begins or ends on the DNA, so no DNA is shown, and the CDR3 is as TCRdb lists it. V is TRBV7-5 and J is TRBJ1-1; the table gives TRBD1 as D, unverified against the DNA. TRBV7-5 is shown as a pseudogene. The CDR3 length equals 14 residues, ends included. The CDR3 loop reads CARSLVLPGGFPLL.

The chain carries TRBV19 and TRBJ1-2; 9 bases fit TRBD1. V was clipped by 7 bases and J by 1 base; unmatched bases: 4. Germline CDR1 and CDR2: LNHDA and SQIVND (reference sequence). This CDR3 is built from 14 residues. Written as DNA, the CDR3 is TGTGCCAGTAAGGGACAGGGTTTTAACTATGGCTACACCTTC. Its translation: CASKGQGFNYGYTF.

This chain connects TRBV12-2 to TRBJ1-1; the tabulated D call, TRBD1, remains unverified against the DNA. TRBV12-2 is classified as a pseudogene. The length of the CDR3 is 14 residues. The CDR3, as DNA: TGTGCAAGTCGCCCCCACAGGGGAGGCACTGAAGCTTTCTTT. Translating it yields CASRPHRGGTEAFF.

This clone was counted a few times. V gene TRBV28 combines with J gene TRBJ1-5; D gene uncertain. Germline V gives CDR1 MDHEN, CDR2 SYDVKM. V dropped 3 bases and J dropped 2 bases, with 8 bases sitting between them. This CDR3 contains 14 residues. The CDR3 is CASSLSQGNQPQHF. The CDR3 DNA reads TGTGCCAGCAGTTTGTCGCAGGGCAATCAGCCCCAGCATTTT. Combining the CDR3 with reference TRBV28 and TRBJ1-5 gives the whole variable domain DVKVTQSSRYLVKRTGEKVFLECVQDMDHENMFWYRQDPGLGLRLIYFSYDVKMKEKGDIPEGYSVSREKKERFSLILESASTNQTSMYLCASSLSQGNQPQHFGDGTRLSIL.

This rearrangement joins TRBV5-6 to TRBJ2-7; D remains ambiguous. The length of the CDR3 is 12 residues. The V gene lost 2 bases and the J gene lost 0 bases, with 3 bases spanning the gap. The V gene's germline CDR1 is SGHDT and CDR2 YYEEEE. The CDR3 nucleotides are TGTGCCAGCAGCTTTAGCTCCTACGAGCAGTACTTC. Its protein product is CASSFSSYEQYF.

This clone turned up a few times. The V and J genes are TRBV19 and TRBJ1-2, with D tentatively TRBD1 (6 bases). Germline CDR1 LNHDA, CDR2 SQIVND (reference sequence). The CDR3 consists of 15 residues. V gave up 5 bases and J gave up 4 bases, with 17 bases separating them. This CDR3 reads CASSHPDRMTYGYTF. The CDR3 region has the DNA TGTGCCAGTAGTCATCCCGACAGGATGACCTATGGCTACACCTTC.

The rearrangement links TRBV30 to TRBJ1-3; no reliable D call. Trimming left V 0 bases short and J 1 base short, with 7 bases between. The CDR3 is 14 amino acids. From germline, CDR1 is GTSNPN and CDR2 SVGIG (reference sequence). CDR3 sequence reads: CAWSVRVSGNTIYF. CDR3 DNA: TGTGCCTGGAGTGTACGGGTTTCTGGAAACACCATATATTTT.

In nucleotides, the CDR3 is TGCGCCAGCAGCGTTGACACAATAGACACTGAAGCTTTCTTT. Its protein is CASSVDTIDTEAFF. V usage is TRBV5-1 and J usage is TRBJ1-1; no definite D call. The CDR3 totals 14 residues. The germline gives CDR1 SGHRS, CDR2 YFSETQ. The V end lost 4 bases, the J end lost 3 bases, and 13 bases lay between the germline ends.

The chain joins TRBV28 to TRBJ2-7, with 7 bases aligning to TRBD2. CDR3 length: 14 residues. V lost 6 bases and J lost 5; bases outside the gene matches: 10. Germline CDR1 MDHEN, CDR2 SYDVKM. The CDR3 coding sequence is TGTGCCAGCAGGGGTGAGCGGGACCCCCACGAGCAGTACTTC. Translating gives CASRGERDPHEQYF.

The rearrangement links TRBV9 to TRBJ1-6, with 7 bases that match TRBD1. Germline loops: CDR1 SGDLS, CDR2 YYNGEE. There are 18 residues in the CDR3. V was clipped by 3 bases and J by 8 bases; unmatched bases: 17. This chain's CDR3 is CASSGLARKGAVDSPLHF. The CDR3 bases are TGTGCCAGCAGCGGACTCGCACGAAAGGGGGCTGTCGATTCACCCCTCCACTTT.

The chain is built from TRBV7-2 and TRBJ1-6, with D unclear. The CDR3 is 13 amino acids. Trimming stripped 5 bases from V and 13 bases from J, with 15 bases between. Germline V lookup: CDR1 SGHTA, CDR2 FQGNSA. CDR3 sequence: CASSPNSRDPLHF. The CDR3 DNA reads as TGTGCCAGCAGCCCAAATTCCCGAGATCCCCTCCACTTT. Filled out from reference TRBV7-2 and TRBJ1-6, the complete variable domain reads GAGVSQSPSNKVTEKGKDVELRCDPISGHTALYWYRQSLGQGLEFLIYFQGNSAPDKSGLPSDRFSAERTGGSVSTLTIQRTQQEDSAVYLCASSPNSRDPLHFGNGTRLTVT.

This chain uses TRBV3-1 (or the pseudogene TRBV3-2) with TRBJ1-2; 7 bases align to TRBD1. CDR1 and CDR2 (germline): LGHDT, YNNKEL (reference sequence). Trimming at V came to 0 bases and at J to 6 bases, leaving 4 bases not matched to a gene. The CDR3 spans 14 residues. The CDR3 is CASSQDDRDHGYTF. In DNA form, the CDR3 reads TGTGCCAGCAGCCAAGACGACAGGGATCATGGCTACACCTTC.

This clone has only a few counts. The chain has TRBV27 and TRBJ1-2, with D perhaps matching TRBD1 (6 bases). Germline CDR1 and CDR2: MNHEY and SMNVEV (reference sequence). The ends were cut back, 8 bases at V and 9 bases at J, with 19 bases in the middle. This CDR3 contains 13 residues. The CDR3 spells CASAPGHQRSYTF. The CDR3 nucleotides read TGTGCCAGCGCTCCGGGACACCAACGGAGCTACACCTTC.

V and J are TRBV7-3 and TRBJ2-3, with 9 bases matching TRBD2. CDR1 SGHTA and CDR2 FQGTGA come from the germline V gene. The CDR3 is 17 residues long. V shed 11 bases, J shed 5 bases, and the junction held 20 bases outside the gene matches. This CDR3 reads CAGDATGREGRLDTQYF. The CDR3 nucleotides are TGTGCCGGTGATGCAACAGGGCGGGAGGGCCGTTTAGATACGCAGTATTTT. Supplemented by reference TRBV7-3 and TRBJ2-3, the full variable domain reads GAGVSQTPSNKVTEKGKYVELRCDPISGHTALYWYRQSLGQGPEFLIYFQGTGAADDSGLPNDRFFAVRPEGSVSTLKIQRTERGDSAVYLCAGDATGREGRLDTQYFGPGTRLTVL.

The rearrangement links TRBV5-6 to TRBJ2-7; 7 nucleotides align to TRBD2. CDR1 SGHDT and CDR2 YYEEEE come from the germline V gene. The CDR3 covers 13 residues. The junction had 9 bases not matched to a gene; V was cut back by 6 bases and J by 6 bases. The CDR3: CASTFNGRFEQYF. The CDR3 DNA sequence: TGTGCCAGCACCTTCAACGGGAGGTTCGAGCAGTACTTC.

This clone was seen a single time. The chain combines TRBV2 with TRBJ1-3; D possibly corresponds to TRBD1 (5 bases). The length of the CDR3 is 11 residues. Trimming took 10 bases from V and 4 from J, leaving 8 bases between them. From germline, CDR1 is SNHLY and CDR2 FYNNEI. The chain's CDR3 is CATRQGNTIYF. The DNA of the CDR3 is TGTGCCACCCGACAGGGAAACACCATATATTTT.

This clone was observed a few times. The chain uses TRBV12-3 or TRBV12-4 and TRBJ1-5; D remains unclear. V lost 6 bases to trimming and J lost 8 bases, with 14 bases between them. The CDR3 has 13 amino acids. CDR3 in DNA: TGTGCCAGCAGCCCCGGACTCGGAGAGCCCCAGCATTTT. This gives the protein CASSPGLGEPQHF.

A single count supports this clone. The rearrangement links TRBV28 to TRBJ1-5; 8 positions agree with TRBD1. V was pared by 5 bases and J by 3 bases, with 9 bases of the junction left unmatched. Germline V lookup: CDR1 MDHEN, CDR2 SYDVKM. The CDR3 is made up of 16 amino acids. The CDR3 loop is CASSPLTGGYNQPQHF. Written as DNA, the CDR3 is TGTGCCAGCAGTCCCCTCACAGGGGGATACAATCAGCCCCAGCATTTT.

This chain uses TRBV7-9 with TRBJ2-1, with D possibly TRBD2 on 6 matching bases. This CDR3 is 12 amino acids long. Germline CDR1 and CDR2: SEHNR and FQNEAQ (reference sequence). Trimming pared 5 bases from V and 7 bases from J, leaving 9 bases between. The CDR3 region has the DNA TGTGCCAGCAGCGGACTATCGAATGAGCAGTTCTTC. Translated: CASSGLSNEQFF.